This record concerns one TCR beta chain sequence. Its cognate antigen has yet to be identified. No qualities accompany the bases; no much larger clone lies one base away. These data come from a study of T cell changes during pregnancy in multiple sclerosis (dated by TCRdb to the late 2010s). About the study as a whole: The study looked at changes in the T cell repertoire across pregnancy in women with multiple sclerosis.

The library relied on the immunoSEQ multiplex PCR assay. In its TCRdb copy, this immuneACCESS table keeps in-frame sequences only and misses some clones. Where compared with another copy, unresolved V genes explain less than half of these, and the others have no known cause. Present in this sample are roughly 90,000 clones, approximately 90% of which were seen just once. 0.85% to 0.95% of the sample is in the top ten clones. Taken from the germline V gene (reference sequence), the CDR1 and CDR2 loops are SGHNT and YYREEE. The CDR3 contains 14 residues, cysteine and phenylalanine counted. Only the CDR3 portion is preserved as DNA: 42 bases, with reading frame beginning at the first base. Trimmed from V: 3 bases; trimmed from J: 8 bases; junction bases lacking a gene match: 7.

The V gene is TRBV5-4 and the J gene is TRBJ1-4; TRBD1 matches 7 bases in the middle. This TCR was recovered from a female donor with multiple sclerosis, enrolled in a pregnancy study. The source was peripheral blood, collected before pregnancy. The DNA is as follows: TGTGCCAGCAGCTCAGTTGCGACAGGGGAAAAACTGTTTTTT. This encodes CASSSVATGEKLFF.